The clone carrying this T cell receptor beta chain was counted only a few times. Its antigen is undetermined. This record belongs to a study of cytomegalovirus exposure and HLA in healthy donors. Regarding the study as a whole: In presence/absence analyses, roughly uniform sequencing depth across donors was assumed. Fewer N-insertions than the roughly 600-donor mean were reportedly shown by an Asian-associated ancestry cluster in a later analysis. Later analysis suggested links between common viral pathogens and several top significant clusters.

The CDR3 extends over 15 amino acids. V dropped 4 bases and J dropped 4 bases, with 14 bases sitting between them. Germline-derived CDR1 and CDR2 are LNHDA and SQIVND (reference sequence). PCR was performed using 60 Vbeta and 13 Jbeta primers. As handled by the study authors: In a later analysis, the count reached some 75 million unique TCR beta chains, with 10 million to 14 million shared. Produced via immunoSEQ multiplex PCR; TCRdb's table is partial and in-frame only. V, J and clone size were drawn from that table, and D and trimming were deduced from the DNA. The repertoire holds approximately 160,000 clones, with roughly four fifths as singletons.

This chain connects TRBV19 to TRBJ1-5; D perhaps matches TRBD1 (5 bases). What was sequenced was PBMCs. The TCR originated in a man in his forties in good health and CMV-seronegative. CDR3 nucleotide sequence: TGTGCCAGTAGTAATCAGGCAGGGACTAATCAGCCCCAGCATTTT. It specifies CASSNQAGTNQPQHF. The complete variable domain, with remaining parts taken from reference TRBV19 and TRBJ1-5, reads DGGITQSPKYLFRKEGQNVTLSCEQNLNHDAMYWYRQDPGQGLRLIYYSQIVNDFQKGDIAEGYSVSREKKESFPLTVTSAQKNPTAFYLCASSNQAGTNQPQHFGDGTRLSIL.